What follows are 19 T cell receptor beta chains derived from one specimen sequenced in a study of tumor and adjacent non-tumor tissue in lung cancer. TCRbeta libraries were built with three rounds of nested PCR, modified from ARM-PCR. MiXCR was run by TCRdb on the multiplex PCR reads, yielding one entry per CDR3 protein. This sample yields 71,000 or so distinct CDR3 sequences, of which around 86% are seen a single time; 13% belongs to the top ten. RNA was extracted from bulk tissue without any cell sorting. Sequencing was performed on lung tumor tissue. These TCRs come from a woman between 45 and 65 years old with non-small cell lung cancer.

This clonotype came up once. A junction end diverges from the germline sequence, so it may reflect a read error. The chain employs TRBV29-1 and TRBJ1-3; D ambiguous. CDR3 length: 15 amino acids. Germline V CDR1 and CDR2: SQVTM, ANQGSEA. The CDR3 nucleotides read TGCAGTGTTGGCTCGGGCAGTGGTTCTGGAAACACCATATATTTT. Translated, it gives CSVGSGSGSGNTIYF.

V gene TRBV28 combines with J gene TRBJ2-1; the D is unclear. Trimming pared 9 bases from V and 0 bases from J, leaving 18 bases between. Germline loops: CDR1 MDHEN, CDR2 SYDVKM. The CDR3 is 16 amino acids. This CDR3 reads CARSTELEISYNEQFF. DNA of the CDR3: TGTGCCAGGAGTACCGAACTGGAGATCTCCTACAATGAGCAGTTCTTC.

Concerning this clonotype: The CDR3 ends on some other residue instead of the conserved phenylalanine or tryptophan, so this is likely a read error. The chain joins TRBV12-3 or TRBV12-4 to TRBJ2-7; D tentatively fits TRBD1 or TRBD2 (5 bases each). There are 15 residues in the CDR3. The CDR3 DNA reads as TGTGCCAACAGTTCATCGGGGCTTGGATCCTACGAGCAGTACTTA. Residues: CANSSSGLGSYEQYL.

A remark on this clonotype: The junction does not match germline at one end; this may be a read error. The chain carries TRBV4-2 and TRBJ2-3; 8 bases are a match to TRBD2. CDR1 and CDR2 (germline): LGHNA, YNFKEQ. The CDR3 has 14 amino acids. CDR3 sequence (DNA): TGTGCCAGCAGGCTCGCTCTAGCGGGTGATACGCAGTTTTTT. It specifies CASRLALAGDTQFF.

In its sample, this clonotype was seen once. One end of the junction does not line up with germline, which may come from a read error. The V call is TRBV7-9, the J call TRBJ2-5, with D hard to call. CDR1 and CDR2 from the germline V gene are SEHNR and FQNEAQ (reference sequence). This CDR3 comprises 12 residues. The CDR3 here is CAISLVRETQYF. The CDR3 DNA reads TGTGCCATCAGCTTAGTCCGAGAGACCCAGTATTTC.

The rearrangement uses TRBV11-2 and TRBJ2-3, with D perhaps matching TRBD2 (6 bases). Germline V gene data show CDR1 as SGHAT and CDR2 as FQNNGV. The CDR3 contains 16 residues. V lost 6 bases and J lost 5, with 21 bases in between. The CDR3 reads CASRLRLGGSKDTQYF. In DNA form, the CDR3 reads TGTGCCAGCAGATTACGGCTGGGAGGCTCCAAAGATACGCAGTATTTT.

In the case of this clonotype: This is likely a read error, given that the CDR3 carries no conserved phenylalanine or tryptophan at its end. This chain uses TRBV29-1 with TRBJ2-5; 7 nucleotides agree with TRBD2. CDR1 SQVTM and CDR2 ANQGSEA come from the germline V gene. There are 12 residues in the CDR3. The CDR3 loop is CSVGTTEETQYI. The CDR3 coding sequence is TGCAGTGTCGGGACTACCGAAGAGACCCAGTACATC.

This chain uses TRBV21-1 with TRBJ2-7; the D call TRBD1 from the table was never checked on the DNA. TRBV21-1 is listed as a pseudogene. The CDR3 spans 19 residues. The CDR3 here is CASSTKGGGSPLKTREQYF. CDR3 bases: TGTGCCAGCAGCACCAAGGGGGGGGGCAGCCCGCTAAAAACCCGCGAGCAGTACTTC.

Only a few counts were recorded for this clonotype. This chain joins TRBV29-1 and TRBJ2-3; the D is unclear. Looked up from germline, CDR1 is SQVTM and CDR2 is ANQGSEA. Trimming took 6 bases from V and 6 from J, leaving 19 bases between them. The CDR3 sequence is 14 residues long. This CDR3 reads CSVRQENAADTQYF. CDR3 bases: TGCAGCGTCCGGCAAGAGAATGCTGCGGATACGCAGTATTTT.

Note on this clonotype: A read error is likely, as this CDR3 ends without the conserved phenylalanine or tryptophan. Here the CDR3 reads CPTSEPGHYEQYL. The DNA for the CDR3 is TGTCCCACCAGTGAGCCGGGACACTACGAGCAGTACTTA. The chain carries TRBV24-1 and TRBJ2-7; perhaps TRBD1 as D (6 bases). Germline CDR1 and CDR2: KGHDR and SFDVKD. CDR3 length equals 13 residues.

Note on this clonotype: Here the CDR3 omits its conserved ending phenylalanine or tryptophan, so a read error is the likely source. The rearrangement links TRBV29-1 to TRBJ2-2, with 10 nucleotides matching TRBD2. V gave up 4 bases and J gave up 4 bases; unmatched junction bases: 9. This CDR3 contains 16 residues. CDR1 and CDR2 (germline): SQVTM, ANQGSEA. The CDR3 sequence is CSVGLAGGFVTGELFI. In nucleotides, the CDR3 is TGCAGCGTTGGATTAGCGGGAGGCTTTGTCACCGGGGAGCTGTTTATT.

In regard to this clonotype: Sequence at one end of the junction differs from germline and may be a read error. The J gene is TRBJ2-7, the V gene TRBV20-1; D is unclear. CDR1 is DFQATT, CDR2 SNEGSKA, per germline (reference sequence). This CDR3 has 17 residues. The CDR3 sequence is CSAAAPATRRRSYEHYF. The DNA of the CDR3 is TGCAGTGCAGCAGCCCCTGCTACCCGTCGTAGATCCTACGAGCATTACTTC.

This chain uses TRBV20-1 with TRBJ2-5, with D uncertain. This CDR3 is 17 amino acids long. V was trimmed by 7 bases and J by 3 bases, leaving 27 bases between them. Germline CDR1 and CDR2: DFQATT and SNEGSKA (reference sequence). The CDR3 region has the DNA TGCAGTGTTATCAGCCCGACAACCATTGGGCCCAAAGAGACCCAGTACTTC. Amino acids: CSVISPTTIGPKETQYF.

In DNA, the CDR3 is TGCAGTGCTAGATATCTAGTAACGTTTAGTTCACCCCTCCACTTT. This gives the protein CSARYLVTFSSPLHF. The chain carries TRBV20-1 and TRBJ1-6; D ambiguous. There are 15 residues in the CDR3. Germline CDR1 DFQATT, CDR2 SNEGSKA (reference sequence). The V end lost 2 bases, the J end lost 9 bases, and 17 bases lay between the germline ends.

To note about this clonotype: A read error may account for a junction end that differs from germline. The chain links TRBV20-1 to TRBJ2-7; D unclear. CDR1 and CDR2 from the germline V gene are DFQATT and SNEGSKA (reference sequence). The CDR3 spans 13 residues. The CDR3 DNA sequence: TGCAGTGCTTCTTCGGTTATGTCCTACGAGCAGTACTTT. This translates into CSASSVMSYEQYF.

Turning to this clonotype: A junction boundary mismatches the germline segment, possibly from a read error. The genes are TRBV11-2 and TRBJ2-2; tentatively, D is TRBD2 (5 bases). Per germline, CDR1 SGHAT and CDR2 FQNNGV. This CDR3 has 17 amino acids. This chain's CDR3 is CASGKPLSRGNTGELFF. The CDR3 DNA reads TGTGCCAGCGGCAAGCCACTAAGTCGGGGAAACACTGGGGAGCTGTTTTTT.

The chain is built from TRBV20-1 and TRBJ1-3, with D hard to call. The V end was cut by 7 bases, the J end by 0 bases, with 13 bases between. The CDR3 has 14 residues. Germline values: CDR1 DFQATT, CDR2 SNEGSKA (reference sequence). The CDR3: CSDDHGNSGNTIYF. The CDR3 DNA reads TGCAGTGATGACCATGGGAACTCTGGAAACACCATATATTTT.

V usage is TRBV6-1 and J usage is TRBJ1-5, with D possibly being TRBD2 (6 bases). Near its end, the DNA agrees better with TRBJ2-3, so the J call may be wrong. This CDR3 comprises 14 residues. Germline lookup yields CDR1 MNHNS and CDR2 SASEGT. The CDR3 bases are TGTGCCAGCAGTGTTGCGGGGCCCAATCAGCCCCAGTATTTT. Its translation is CASSVAGPNQPQYF.

With respect to this clonotype: It may be a read error: a sequence one base away is much more abundant. The chain recombines TRBV12-3 or TRBV12-4 with TRBJ1-1; no definite D call. CDR3 size: 13 residues. CDR3 coding DNA: TGTGTCAGCAGTTTTAACACAAACACTGAAGCTTTCTTT. It encodes CVSSFNTNTEAFF.